A selection of T cell receptor beta chains follows, all from one sample in a study of memory CD4+ T cells and cytomegalovirus serostatus. Measured with immunoSEQ multiplex PCR; TCRdb has only the in-frame clones, and not every one. The sample records around 60,000 clones, approximately 80% being singletons. The material sequenced was memory CD4+ T cells from blood. These receptors were taken from an adult in good health and CMV-seronegative. The CDR3 runs from the conserved cysteine through the conserved F or W. The D gene is left open where the match is weak. The size of a clone is reported for some rows only, either as once, few or many, or as a class for expanded clones.

D gene	clone size	V gene	J gene	CDR3 protein	CDR3 DNA
TRBD1	.	TRBV6-1	TRBJ1-1	CASRKVGGNTEAFF	TGTGCCAGCAGGAAGGTAGGGGGCAACACTGAAGCTTTCTTT
TRBD2	.	TRBV5-1	TRBJ2-1	CASYTSGANNEQFF	TGCGCCAGCTATACTAGCGGGGCCAACAATGAGCAGTTCTTC
TRBD1	.	TRBV2	TRBJ2-7	CASRQGAFYEQYF	TGTGCCAGCAGGCAGGGGGCTTTTTACGAGCAGTACTTC
TRBD2	.	TRBV6-5	TRBJ2-1	CASSGLAGGNEQFF	TGTGCCAGCAGTGGACTAGCGGGGGGCAATGAGCAGTTCTTC
.	.	TRBV6-1	TRBJ1-1	CASSEHLGNTEAFF	TGTGCCAGCAGTGAACACCTGGGGAACACTGAAGCTTTCTTT
.	.	TRBV30	TRBJ1-6	CACMTENNSPLHF	TGTGCCTGCATGACAGAGAATAATTCACCCCTCCACTTT
.	.	TRBV5-6	TRBJ1-4	CASSLGATNEKLFF	TGTGCCAGCAGCTTAGGGGCGACTAATGAAAAACTGTTTTTT
.	.	TRBV5-1	TRBJ2-6	CASSSSGAGANVLTF	TGCGCCAGCAGCTCTTCAGGGGCTGGGGCCAACGTCCTGACTTTC
.	.	TRBV7-6	TRBJ1-1	CASSRRLQNTEAFF	TGTGCCAGCAGCCGTAGACTCCAGAACACTGAAGCTTTCTTT
.	.	TRBV30	TRBJ1-2	CAWSDLRGYTF	TGTGCCTGGAGTGACCTAAGGGGCTACACCTTC
.	.	TRBV10-3	TRBJ2-2	CAISEGGNTGELFF	TGTGCCATCAGTGAGGGAGGGAACACCGGGGAGCTGTTTTTT
TRBD1	few	TRBV5-1	TRBJ1-2	CASRRDRDDYGYTF	TGCGCCAGCAGAAGGGACAGGGACGACTATGGCTACACCTTC
.	.	TRBV18	TRBJ2-7	CASSPPAGNSYEQYF	TGTGCCAGCTCACCACCGGCAGGAAACTCCTACGAGCAGTACTTC
.	.	TRBV4-1	TRBJ2-7	CASSQVQGSYEQYF	TGCGCCAGCAGCCAAGTTCAGGGATCCTACGAGCAGTACTTC
.	.	TRBV19	TRBJ2-1	CASSTLQGGHYNEQFF	TGTGCCAGTAGTACTCTCCAGGGTGGTCACTACAATGAGCAGTTCTTC
TRBD2	.	TRBV5-1	TRBJ2-5	CASSFSGGAAETQYF	TGCGCCAGCAGCTTTAGCGGGGGGGCAGCGGAGACCCAGTACTTC
TRBD1	.	TRBV27	TRBJ1-5	CASSLTPLTGSNQPQHF	TGTGCCAGCAGTTTAACTCCTCTGACAGGGAGCAATCAGCCCCAGCATTTT
.	.	TRBV30	TRBJ2-5	CAWSVSSQETQYF	TGTGCCTGGAGTGTGAGCAGTCAAGAGACCCAGTACTTC
.	.	TRBV2	TRBJ2-4	CASSGMADIQYF	TGTGCCAGCAGTGGAATGGCGGACATTCAGTACTTC
.	.	TRBV27	TRBJ1-2	CASSLSRGNYGYTF	TGTGCCAGCAGTTTATCAAGGGGGAACTATGGCTACACCTTC
.	.	TRBV29-1	TRBJ1-5	CSVGQGFNQPQHF	TGCAGCGTTGGGCAGGGGTTCAATCAGCCCCAGCATTTT
.	.	TRBV27	TRBJ1-2	CASSSFGAGYGYTF	TGTGCCAGCAGTTCGTTCGGGGCGGGCTATGGCTACACCTTC
.	.	TRBV11-2	TRBJ2-7	CASSLDPPGHYEQYF	TGTGCCAGCAGCTTAGATCCACCAGGGCACTACGAGCAGTACTTC
TRBD1	.	TRBV6-5	TRBJ1-1	CASTLGQGATEAFF	TGTGCCAGCACCTTGGGACAGGGGGCGACTGAAGCTTTCTTT
.	.	TRBV7-2	TRBJ1-1	CASTQRGGSTEAFF	TGTGCCAGCACCCAAAGGGGGGGGAGCACTGAAGCTTTCTTT
.	.	TRBV13	TRBJ2-2	CASSLDVGLNTGELFF	TGTGCCAGCAGCTTAGATGTCGGCCTGAACACCGGGGAGCTGTTTTTT
.	once	TRBV5-1	TRBJ1-2	CASSLEAVDGYTF	TGCGCCAGCAGCTTGGAGGCAGTTGATGGCTACACCTTC
TRBD1	.	TRBV5-1	TRBJ1-1	CASRPGQGENTEAFF	TGCGCCAGCAGGCCCGGACAGGGCGAGAACACTGAAGCTTTCTTT